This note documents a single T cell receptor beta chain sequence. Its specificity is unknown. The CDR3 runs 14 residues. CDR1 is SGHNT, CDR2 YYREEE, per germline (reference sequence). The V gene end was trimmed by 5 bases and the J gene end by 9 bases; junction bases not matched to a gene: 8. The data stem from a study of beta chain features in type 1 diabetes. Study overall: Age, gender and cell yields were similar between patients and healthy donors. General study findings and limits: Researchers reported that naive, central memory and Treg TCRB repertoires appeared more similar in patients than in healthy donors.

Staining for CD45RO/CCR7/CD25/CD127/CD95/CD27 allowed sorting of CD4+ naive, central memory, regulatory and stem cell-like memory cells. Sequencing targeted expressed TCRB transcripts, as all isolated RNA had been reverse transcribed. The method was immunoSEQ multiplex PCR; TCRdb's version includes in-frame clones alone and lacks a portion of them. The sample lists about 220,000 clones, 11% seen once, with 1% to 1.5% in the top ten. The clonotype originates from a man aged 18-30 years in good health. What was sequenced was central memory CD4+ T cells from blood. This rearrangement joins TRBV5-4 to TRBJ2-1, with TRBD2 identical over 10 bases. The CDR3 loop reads CASSYSGRAVEQFF. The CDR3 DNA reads TGTGCCAGCAGTTACAGCGGGAGGGCCGTTGAGCAGTTCTTC.